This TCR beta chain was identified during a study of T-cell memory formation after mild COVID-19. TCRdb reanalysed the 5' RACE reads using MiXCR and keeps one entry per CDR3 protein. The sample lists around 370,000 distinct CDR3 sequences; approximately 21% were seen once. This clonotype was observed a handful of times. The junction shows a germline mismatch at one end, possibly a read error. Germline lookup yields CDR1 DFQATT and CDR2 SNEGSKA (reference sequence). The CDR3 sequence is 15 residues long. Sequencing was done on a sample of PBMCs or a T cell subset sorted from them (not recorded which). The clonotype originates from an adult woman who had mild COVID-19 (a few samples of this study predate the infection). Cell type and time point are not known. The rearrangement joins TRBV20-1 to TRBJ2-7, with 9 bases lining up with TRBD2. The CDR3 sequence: CSAGELAGRSYEQYF. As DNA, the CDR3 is TGCAGTGCTGGAGAGCTAGCGGGACGAAGTTACGAGCAGTACTTC.